The 26 T cell receptor beta chains in this list originate from one sample, sequenced in a study of blood T cell repertoires in COVID-19. Profiled with immunoSEQ multiplex PCR; TCRdb holds only in-frame clones, not every one. In the table there are over 250,000 clones, around 87% of which are singletons. Sequencing was done on a sample of peripheral blood. Receptor source: a woman aged 40 to 55 who had recovered from COVID-19.

This clone was seen once. The V call is TRBV19, the J call TRBJ1-2; weak D call: TRBD1 (6 bases). Germline V gene sequence: CDR1 LNHDA, CDR2 SQIVND (reference sequence). The CDR3 spans 16 residues. The V end lost 6 bases, the J end lost 3 bases, and 20 bases lay between the germline ends. CDR3 coding DNA: TGTGCCAGTAGACCGATACAGGGAGAAGGGGACTATGGCTACACCTTC. Translating it yields CASRPIQGEGDYGYTF.

The rearrangement joins TRBV5-1 to TRBJ1-1; a weak D match, TRBD1 (5 bases). Trimming left V 1 base short and J 4 bases short, with 8 bases between. From germline, CDR1 is SGHRS and CDR2 YFSETQ. This CDR3 comprises 13 residues. In DNA form, the CDR3 reads TGCGCCAGCAGCTTGTTAGGGGTCACTGAAGCTTTCTTT. Its translation is CASSLLGVTEAFF.

J is TRBJ1-2 and V is TRBV12-3 or TRBV12-4, with unresolved D. The CDR3 sequence is 11 residues long. Trimming cost V 6 bases and J 8 bases, with 10 bases left between them. The CDR3 reads CASSPGLGYTF. For the CDR3, the DNA is TGTGCCAGCAGCCCAGGCCTAGGCTACACCTTC.

This chain connects TRBV6-6 to TRBJ2-1; tentatively, D is TRBD1 (5 bases). The CDR3 contains 15 residues. Germline assignment: CDR1 MNHNY and CDR2 SVGAGI (reference sequence). Deletions cut 5 bases from V and 6 bases from J, with 17 bases between. CDR3 in amino acids: CASSSQGILGNEQFF. CDR3 DNA: TGTGCCAGCAGTAGCCAGGGAATATTGGGCAATGAGCAGTTCTTC.

This chain joins TRBV6-4 and TRBJ1-2, with TRBD1 matching over 8 bases. The CDR3 contains 14 residues. V lost 5 bases, J lost 8 bases, and 10 bases stayed unmatched. Germline V lookup: CDR1 MRHNA, CDR2 SNTAGT. The CDR3, as DNA: TGTGCCAGCAGTTCGGACAGGGCGGCTGGCGGCTACACCTTC. This sequence encodes CASSSDRAAGGYTF.

A single count supports this clone. The CDR3 region has the DNA TGTGCCAGCAGCTTGGGCTCCTCCGGGTACACTGAAGCTTTCTTT. It is translated as CASSLGSSGYTEAFF. The chain couples TRBV5-4 to TRBJ1-1; D unclear. CDR1 and CDR2 from the germline V gene are SGHNT and YYREEE (reference sequence). Deletions cut 0 bases from V and 3 bases from J, with 12 bases between. The CDR3 totals 15 residues.

With regard to this clone: This sample also contains other DNA sequences that code for the same CDR3. This sequence joins TRBV10-3 and TRBJ1-5; TRBD1 matches at 9 bases. The CDR3 spans 14 residues. Germline V CDR1 and CDR2: ENHRY, SYGVKD. The V segment lost 6 bases and the J segment 4 bases; nucleotides outside the gene matches: 4. CDR3 sequence: CAIRAGTGNQPQHF. The CDR3 DNA sequence: TGTGCCATCAGGGCCGGGACAGGGAATCAGCCCCAGCATTTT.

This clone was recorded once. The chain uses TRBV5-4 and TRBJ1-3; D is ambiguous. CDR1 SGHNT and CDR2 YYREEE come from the germline V gene (reference sequence). The CDR3 contains 13 residues. Trimming removed 5 bases from V and 2 bases from J, with 8 bases in between. For the CDR3, the DNA is TGTGCCAGCAGGGAGCTAGCTGGAAACACCATATATTTT. It translates to CASRELAGNTIYF.

The chain is built from TRBV19 and TRBJ1-3; the D gene is possibly TRBD1 (6 bases). This CDR3 contains 13 residues. V dropped 4 bases and J dropped 6 bases, with 10 bases sitting between them. Germline lookup yields CDR1 LNHDA and CDR2 SQIVND (reference sequence). CDR3: CASSTGQLNTIYF. The CDR3 coding sequence is TGTGCCAGTAGTACCGGACAGCTAAACACCATATATTTT.

The gene calls are TRBV12-3 or TRBV12-4 and TRBJ2-3, with 11 bases lining up with TRBD1. Trimming removed 5 bases from V and 14 bases from J; junction bases left unmatched: 9. The CDR3 runs to 13 residues. The CDR3 region is CASSDRDRGNMYF. For the CDR3, the DNA is TGTGCCAGCAGTGACCGGGACAGGGGGAATATGTATTTT.

The V call is TRBV9, the J call TRBJ2-3; possibly TRBD1 for D (7 bases). From germline, CDR1 is SGDLS and CDR2 YYNGEE. V was cut by 3 bases and J by 6 bases, with 26 bases left in between. There are 18 residues in the CDR3. The CDR3 loop is CASSGSRGVIISRDTQYF. CDR3 bases: TGTGCCAGCAGCGGAAGCAGGGGGGTAATCATTAGTAGGGATACGCAGTATTTT.

The rearrangement joins TRBV5-4 to TRBJ2-3, with 10 bases that match TRBD2. There are 19 residues in the CDR3. J was trimmed by 5 bases and V by 4 bases; bases with no gene match: 19. The germline V gene has CDR1 SGHNT and CDR2 YYREEE (reference sequence). CDR3 bases: TGTGCCAGCAGCCCACTCCCTAGCGGGGGCCCTTTCCATAGAGATACGCAGTATTTT. This translates into CASSPLPSGGPFHRDTQYF.

CDR3 amino acids: CASSLAAGQMIQTQYF. The DNA for the CDR3 is TGTGCCAGCAGCTTGGCCGCGGGACAGATGATACAGACCCAGTACTTC. The rearrangement links TRBV5-6 to TRBJ2-5, with D tentatively TRBD1 (7 bases). Trimming removed 0 bases from V and 6 bases from J, with 18 bases in between. CDR3 length equals 16 residues. The germline gives CDR1 SGHDT, CDR2 YYEEEE.

This clone was counted once. The CDR3 DNA is TGCGCCAGCAGCTCCGGGACAGGGCCTAATGAAAAACTGTTTTTT. Its translation is CASSSGTGPNEKLFF. The J gene is TRBJ1-4, the V gene TRBV5-1; TRBD1 aligns across 9 bases. Per germline, CDR1 SGHRS and CDR2 YFSETQ. This CDR3 is built from 15 residues. Trimming cost V 3 bases and J 3 bases; bases outside gene matches: 3.

This chain uses TRBV21-1 with TRBJ2-1; TRBD2 reflects the table's D call only, with no check against the DNA. TRBV21-1 is noted as a pseudogene. The CDR3 consists of 19 residues. The chain's CDR3 is CASSKPPTGYLAGANEQFF. Here the CDR3 DNA reads TGTGCCAGCAGCAAACCCCCGACAGGGTATTTAGCGGGGGCCAATGAGCAGTTCTTC.

The V gene is TRBV5-4, the J gene TRBJ1-2, with 8 positions matching TRBD1. Germline CDR1 is SGHNT and CDR2 is YYREEE (reference sequence). V shed 4 bases and J 7 bases; nucleotides not matched to a gene: 12. This CDR3 is built from 15 residues. CDR3 nucleotide sequence: TGTGCCAGCAGCCCCGGACAGGGACCTGCGGGTGGCTACACCTTC. This codes for CASSPGQGPAGGYTF.

This chain uses TRBV30 with TRBJ1-2; 7 bases are a match to TRBD1. Germline CDR1 is GTSNPN and CDR2 is SVGIG (reference sequence). Trimming cost V 1 base and J 6 bases; bases outside gene matches: 5. This CDR3 is built from 13 residues. CDR3 in amino acids: CAWSGTGLHGYTF. The CDR3 DNA sequence: TGTGCCTGGAGTGGGACAGGTCTTCATGGCTACACCTTC.

The rearrangement uses TRBV6-5 and TRBJ2-7; 8 nucleotides align to TRBD1. Germline V gene data show CDR1 as MNHEY and CDR2 as SVGAGI. With 6 bases clipped from V and 3 bases from J, the junction kept 4 bases outside the gene matches. This CDR3 region has 13 residues. The CDR3 protein is CASSRDRYYEQYF. In DNA, the CDR3 is TGTGCCAGCAGCCGGGACAGGTACTACGAGCAGTACTTC.

J is TRBJ1-5 and V is TRBV18; D is unclear. The CDR3 extends over 13 amino acids. Germline lookup yields CDR1 KGHSH and CDR2 LQKENI. Trimming stripped 6 bases from V and 2 bases from J, with 8 bases between. CDR3 nucleotide sequence: TGTGCCAGCTCCTTCAGTCGCAATCAGCCCCAGCATTTT. Residues: CASSFSRNQPQHF.

This rearrangement joins TRBV29-1 to TRBJ1-2; D call uncertain. Germline CDR1 reads SQVTM; CDR2 reads ANQGSEA. This CDR3 has 10 residues. V was pared by 7 bases and J by 1 base, with 4 bases between. The DNA of the CDR3 is TGCAGCGCCTTTAACTATGGCTACACCTTC. Translated, it gives CSAFNYGYTF.

The chain couples TRBV18 to TRBJ1-5, with 7 bases matching TRBD1. Germline trimming cut 5 bases from V and 1 base from J; bases unmatched to any gene: 8. CDR3 length: 16 amino acids. The germline V gene has CDR1 KGHSH and CDR2 LQKENI. The CDR3 loop is CASSADRPGSNQPQHF. DNA of the CDR3: TGTGCCAGCTCAGCGGACAGGCCGGGCAGCAATCAGCCCCAGCATTTT.

The CDR3 sequence: CASSQFLQGNEAFF. The CDR3, as DNA: TGTGCCAGCAGCCAATTCTTACAGGGAAATGAAGCTTTCTTT. The V and J genes are TRBV5-5 and TRBJ1-1; possible D gene TRBD1, 6 bases. Per germline, CDR1 SGHKS and CDR2 YYEKEE (reference sequence). This CDR3 contains 14 residues. V lost 4 bases to trimming and J lost 7 bases, with 17 bases between them.

This sequence joins TRBV2 and TRBJ2-7; no clear D gene. The CDR3 runs 12 residues. From germline, CDR1 is SNHLY and CDR2 FYNNEI. V was cut by 6 bases and J by 3 bases, with 9 bases left in between. Written as DNA, the CDR3 is TGTGCCAGCAGGCCCGAGCACTACGAGCAGTACTTC. Translation: CASRPEHYEQYF. Variable domain in full (rest from reference TRBV2 and TRBJ2-7): EPEVTQTPSHQVTQMGQEVILRCVPISNHLYFYWYRQILGQKVEFLVSFYNNEISEKSEIFDDQFSVERPDGSNFTLKIRSTKLEDSAMYFCASRPEHYEQYFGPGTRLTVT.

The V call is TRBV27, the J call TRBJ1-2; perhaps TRBD1 as D (6 bases). In germline, CDR1 is MNHEY, CDR2 SMNVEV (reference sequence). The V end lost 5 bases, the J end lost 4 bases, and 17 bases lay between the germline ends. The CDR3 runs 15 residues. CDR3 DNA sequence: TGTGCCAGCAGTGAAACAGGGCCTGCTGGCTATGGCTACACCTTC. Translating gives CASSETGPAGYGYTF.

The V gene is TRBV1, the J gene TRBJ2-7; the DNA was not used to check the table's D call, TRBD2. TRBV1 is a pseudogene. The CDR3 covers 14 residues. CDR3 nucleotides: TGCACCAGCAGCCATCGGGACGGGGGCTACGAGCAGTACTTC. Translated: CTSSHRDGGYEQYF.

V is TRBV9 and J is TRBJ1-3, with D hard to call. Between the trimmed V and J ends, which lost 0 bases and 2 bases, there was a span of 6 bases. There are 14 residues in the CDR3. Germline CDR1 is SGDLS and CDR2 is YYNGEE. The CDR3 DNA reads as TGTGCCAGCAGCGTAGCGACAACTGGAAACACCATATATTTT. Protein: CASSVATTGNTIYF. The complete variable domain, with remaining parts taken from reference TRBV9 and TRBJ1-3, reads DSGVTQTPKHLITATGQRVTLRCSPRSGDLSVYWYQQSLDQGLQFLIQYYNGEERAKGNILERFSAQQFPDLHSELNLSSLELGDSALYFCASSVATTGNTIYFGEGSWLTVV.